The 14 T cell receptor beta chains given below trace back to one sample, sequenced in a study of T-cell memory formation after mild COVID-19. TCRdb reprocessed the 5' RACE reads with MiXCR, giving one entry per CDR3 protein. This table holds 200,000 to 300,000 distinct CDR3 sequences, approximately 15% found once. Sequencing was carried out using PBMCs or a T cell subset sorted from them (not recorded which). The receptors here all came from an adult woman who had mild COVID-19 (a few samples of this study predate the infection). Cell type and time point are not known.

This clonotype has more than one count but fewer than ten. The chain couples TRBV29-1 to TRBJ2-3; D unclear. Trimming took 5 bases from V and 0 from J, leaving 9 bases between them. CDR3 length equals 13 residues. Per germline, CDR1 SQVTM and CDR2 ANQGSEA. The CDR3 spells CSVRHVSTDTQYF. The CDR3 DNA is TGCAGCGTTCGACACGTTAGCACAGATACGCAGTATTTT.

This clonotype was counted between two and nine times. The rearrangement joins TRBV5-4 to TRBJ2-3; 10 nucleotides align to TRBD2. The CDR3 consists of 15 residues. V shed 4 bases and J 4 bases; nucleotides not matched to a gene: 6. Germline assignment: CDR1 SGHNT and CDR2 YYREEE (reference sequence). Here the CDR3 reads CASSVGTSVPDTQYF. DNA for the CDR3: TGTGCCAGCAGCGTCGGGACTAGCGTTCCAGATACGCAGTATTTT.

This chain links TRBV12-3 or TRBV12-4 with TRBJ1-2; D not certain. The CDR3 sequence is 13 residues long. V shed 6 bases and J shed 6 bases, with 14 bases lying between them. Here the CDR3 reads CASSNTWANGYTF. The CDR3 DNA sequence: TGTGCCAGCAGCAATACCTGGGCCAATGGCTACACCTTC.

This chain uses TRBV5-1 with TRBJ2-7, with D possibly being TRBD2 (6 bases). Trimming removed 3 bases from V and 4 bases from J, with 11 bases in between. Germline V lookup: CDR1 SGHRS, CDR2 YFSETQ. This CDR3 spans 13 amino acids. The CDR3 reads CASSWGDGYEQYF. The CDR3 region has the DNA TGCGCCAGCAGCTGGGGGGACGGTTACGAGCAGTACTTC.

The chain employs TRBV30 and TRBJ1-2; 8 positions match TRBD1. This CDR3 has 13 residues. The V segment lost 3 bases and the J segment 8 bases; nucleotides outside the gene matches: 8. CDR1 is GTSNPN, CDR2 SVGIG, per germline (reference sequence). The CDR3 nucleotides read TGTGCCTGGAGGATGGACAGGGCTGGAGGCTACACCTTC. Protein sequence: CAWRMDRAGGYTF.

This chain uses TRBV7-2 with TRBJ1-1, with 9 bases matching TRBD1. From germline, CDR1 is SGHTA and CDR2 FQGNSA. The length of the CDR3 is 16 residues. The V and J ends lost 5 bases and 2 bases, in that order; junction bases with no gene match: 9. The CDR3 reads CASSPIQGQGNTEAFF. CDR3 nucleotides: TGTGCCAGCAGCCCCATTCAGGGACAGGGTAACACTGAAGCTTTCTTT.

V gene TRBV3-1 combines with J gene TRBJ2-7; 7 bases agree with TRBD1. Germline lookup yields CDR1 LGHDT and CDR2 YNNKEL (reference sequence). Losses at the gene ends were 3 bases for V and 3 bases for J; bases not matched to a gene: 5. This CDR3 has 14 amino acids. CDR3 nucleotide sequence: TGTGCCAGCAGCCAGGATTACAGGGGCTACGAGCAGTACTTC. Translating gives CASSQDYRGYEQYF.

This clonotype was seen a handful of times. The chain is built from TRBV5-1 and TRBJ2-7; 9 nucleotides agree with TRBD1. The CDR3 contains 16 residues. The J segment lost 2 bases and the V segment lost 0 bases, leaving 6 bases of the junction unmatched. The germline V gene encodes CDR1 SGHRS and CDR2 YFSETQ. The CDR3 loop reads CASSLVLGTGTYEQYF. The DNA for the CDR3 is TGCGCCAGCAGCTTGGTGCTAGGGACAGGGACCTACGAGCAGTACTTC.

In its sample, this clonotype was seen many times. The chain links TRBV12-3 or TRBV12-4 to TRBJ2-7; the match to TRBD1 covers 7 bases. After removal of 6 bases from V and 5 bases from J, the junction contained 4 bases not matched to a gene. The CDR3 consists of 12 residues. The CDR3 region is CASSLRGNEQYF. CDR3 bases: TGTGCCAGCAGCCTCAGGGGGAACGAGCAGTACTTC.

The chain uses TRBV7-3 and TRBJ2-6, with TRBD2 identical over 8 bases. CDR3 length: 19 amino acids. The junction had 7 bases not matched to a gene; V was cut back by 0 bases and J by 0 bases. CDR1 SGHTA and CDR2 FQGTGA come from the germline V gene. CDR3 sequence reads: CASSLTERGLLSGANVLTF. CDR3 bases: TGTGCCAGCAGCTTAACCGAGCGGGGGTTACTCTCTGGGGCCAACGTCCTGACTTTC.

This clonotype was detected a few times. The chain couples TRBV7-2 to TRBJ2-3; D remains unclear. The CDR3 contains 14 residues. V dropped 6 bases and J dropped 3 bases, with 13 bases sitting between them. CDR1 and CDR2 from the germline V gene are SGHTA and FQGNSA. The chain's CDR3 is CASSPLVGTDTQYF. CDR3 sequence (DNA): TGTGCCAGCAGTCCTCTGGTGGGGACAGATACGCAGTATTTT.

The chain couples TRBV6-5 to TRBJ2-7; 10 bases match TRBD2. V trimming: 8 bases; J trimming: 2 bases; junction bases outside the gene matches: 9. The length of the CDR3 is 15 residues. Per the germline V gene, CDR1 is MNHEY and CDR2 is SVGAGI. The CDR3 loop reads CASQRSGRGAYEQYF. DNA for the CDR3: TGTGCCAGCCAACGGAGCGGGAGGGGAGCCTACGAGCAGTACTTC.

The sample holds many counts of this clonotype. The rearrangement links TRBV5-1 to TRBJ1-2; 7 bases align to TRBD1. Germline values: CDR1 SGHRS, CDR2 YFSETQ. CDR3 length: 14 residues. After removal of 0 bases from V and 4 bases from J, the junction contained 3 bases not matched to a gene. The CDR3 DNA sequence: TGCGCCAGCAGCTTGGGAGCAGGGGGCTATGGCTACACCTTC. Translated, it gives CASSLGAGGYGYTF.

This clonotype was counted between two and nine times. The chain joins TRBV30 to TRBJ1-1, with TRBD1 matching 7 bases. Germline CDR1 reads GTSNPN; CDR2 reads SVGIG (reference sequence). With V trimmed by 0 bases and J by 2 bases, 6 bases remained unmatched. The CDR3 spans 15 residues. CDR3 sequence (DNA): TGTGCCTGGAGTGTACGTAACAGGGGCAACACTGAAGCTTTCTTT. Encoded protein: CAWSVRNRGNTEAFF.